This T cell receptor (beta chain) was obtained from a study of T cell responses to AZD1222 COVID-19 vaccine. Study at large: Both about-4-week and about-12-week second-dose recipients were combined.

The CDR3 has 11 amino acids. Germline V gene data show CDR1 as DFQATT and CDR2 as SNEGSKA (reference sequence). Sequencing used immunoSEQ multiplex PCR; TCRdb keeps in-frame clones, though not all of them. Here the sample spans roughly 160,000 clones, approximately 91% being singletons. The sample in question was peripheral blood, obtained on day 0 of AZD1222 vaccination. The chain has TRBV20-1 and TRBJ2-1; 7 bases are a match to TRBD2. The source is an adult in good health. The CDR3 DNA follows: TGCAGGGGCCAGGGAGGGAATGAGCAGTTCTTC. It translates to CRGQGGNEQFF.